This T cell receptor (beta chain) was retrieved from a study of blood T cell repertoires in COVID-19. Study overall: Material from acute and convalescent COVID-19 was sourced from the United States, Italy and Spain. From T cells, B-cell-depleted T cells, or PBMCs came the material, which was cDNA or gDNA.

Ages ranged from about 18 to 89 years, with residence in fewer than 25 US areas. Cohort placement rested on clinical history that participants reported themselves. Sequenced by immunoSEQ multiplex PCR; TCRdb stores in-frame clones only, minus some. The sample includes 330,000 or so clones, 92% of them seen just once. CDR3 length: 14 amino acids. V dropped 6 bases and J dropped 7; count of bases not matched to a gene: 9. The V gene's germline CDR1 is MNHEY and CDR2 SMNVEV (reference sequence). This sequence was found in a woman aged 25 to 39 who had recovered from COVID-19. This rearrangement joins TRBV27 to TRBJ1-5, with 7 bases lining up with TRBD1. Specimen: PBMCs or T cells enriched from blood (not recorded which). CDR3 nucleotides: TGTGCCAGCAGCCCCCCAGGGGGGCGCCAGCCCCAGCATTTT. Amino acid sequence: CASSPPGGRQPQHF.